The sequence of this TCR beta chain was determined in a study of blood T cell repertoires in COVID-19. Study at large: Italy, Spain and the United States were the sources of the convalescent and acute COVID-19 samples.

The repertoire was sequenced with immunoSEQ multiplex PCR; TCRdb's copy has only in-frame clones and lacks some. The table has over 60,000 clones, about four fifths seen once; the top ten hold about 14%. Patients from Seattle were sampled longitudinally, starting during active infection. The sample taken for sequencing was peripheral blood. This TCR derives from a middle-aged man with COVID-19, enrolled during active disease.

The chain's CDR3 is CASSVGGVQGDEQFF. The CDR3 DNA sequence: TGTGCCAGCAGCGTAGGGGGGGTCCAAGGGGATGAGCAGTTCTTC. This chain joins TRBV9 and TRBJ2-1; possibly TRBD2 for D (6 bases). V was shortened by 0 bases and J by 8 bases, with 15 bases between the two germline ends. In germline, CDR1 is SGDLS, CDR2 YYNGEE. The CDR3 loop spans 15 amino acids.